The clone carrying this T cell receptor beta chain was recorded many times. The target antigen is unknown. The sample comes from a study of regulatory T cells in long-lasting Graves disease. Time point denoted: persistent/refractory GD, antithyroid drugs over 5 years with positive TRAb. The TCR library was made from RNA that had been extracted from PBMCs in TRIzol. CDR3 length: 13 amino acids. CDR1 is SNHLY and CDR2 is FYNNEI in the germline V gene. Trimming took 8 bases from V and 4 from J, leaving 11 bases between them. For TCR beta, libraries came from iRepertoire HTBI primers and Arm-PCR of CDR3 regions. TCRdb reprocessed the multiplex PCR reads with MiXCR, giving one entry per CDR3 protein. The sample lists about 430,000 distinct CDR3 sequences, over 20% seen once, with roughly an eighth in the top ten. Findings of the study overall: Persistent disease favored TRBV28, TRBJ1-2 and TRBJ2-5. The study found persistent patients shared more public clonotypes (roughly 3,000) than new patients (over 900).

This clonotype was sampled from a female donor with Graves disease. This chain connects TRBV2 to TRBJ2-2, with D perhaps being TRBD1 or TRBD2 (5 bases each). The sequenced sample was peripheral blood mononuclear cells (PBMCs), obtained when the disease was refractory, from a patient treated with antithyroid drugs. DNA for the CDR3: TGTGCCAGCCTGGGACGATCCACCGGGGAGCTGTTTTTT. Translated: CASLGRSTGELFF.